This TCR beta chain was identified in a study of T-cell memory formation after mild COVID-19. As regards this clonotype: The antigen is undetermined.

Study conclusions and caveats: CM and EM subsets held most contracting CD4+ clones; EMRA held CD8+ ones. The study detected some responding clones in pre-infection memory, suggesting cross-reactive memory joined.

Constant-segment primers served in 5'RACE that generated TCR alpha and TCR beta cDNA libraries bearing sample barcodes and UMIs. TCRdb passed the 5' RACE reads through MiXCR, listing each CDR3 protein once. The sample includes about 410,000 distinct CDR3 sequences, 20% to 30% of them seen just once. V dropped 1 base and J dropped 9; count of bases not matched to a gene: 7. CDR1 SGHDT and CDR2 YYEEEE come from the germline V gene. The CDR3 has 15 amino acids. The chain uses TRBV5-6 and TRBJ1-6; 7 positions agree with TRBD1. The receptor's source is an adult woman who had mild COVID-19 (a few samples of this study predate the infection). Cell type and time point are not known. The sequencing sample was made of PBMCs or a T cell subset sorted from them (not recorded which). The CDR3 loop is CASSLSGTVGSPLHF. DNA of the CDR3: TGTGCCAGCAGCTTGTCCGGGACAGTAGGTTCACCCCTCCACTTT.